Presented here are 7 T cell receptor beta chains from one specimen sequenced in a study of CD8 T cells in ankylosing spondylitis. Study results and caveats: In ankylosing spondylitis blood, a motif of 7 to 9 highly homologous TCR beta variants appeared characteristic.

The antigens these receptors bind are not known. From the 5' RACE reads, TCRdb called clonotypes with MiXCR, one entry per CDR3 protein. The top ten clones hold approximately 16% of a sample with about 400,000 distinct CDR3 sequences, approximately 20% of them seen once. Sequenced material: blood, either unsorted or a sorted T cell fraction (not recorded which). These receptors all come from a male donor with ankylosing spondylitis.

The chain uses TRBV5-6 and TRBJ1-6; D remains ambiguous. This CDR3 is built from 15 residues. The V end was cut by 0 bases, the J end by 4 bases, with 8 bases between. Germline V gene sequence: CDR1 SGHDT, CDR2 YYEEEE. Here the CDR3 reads CASSLGHQYNSPLHF. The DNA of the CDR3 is TGTGCCAGCAGCTTGGGACACCAGTATAATTCACCCCTCCACTTT. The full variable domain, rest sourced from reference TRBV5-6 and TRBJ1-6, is DAGVTQSPTHLIKTRGQQVTLRCSPKSGHDTVSWYQQALGQGPQFIFQYYEEEERQRGNFPDRFSGHQFPNYSSELNVNALLLGDSALYLCASSLGHQYNSPLHFGNGTRLTVT.

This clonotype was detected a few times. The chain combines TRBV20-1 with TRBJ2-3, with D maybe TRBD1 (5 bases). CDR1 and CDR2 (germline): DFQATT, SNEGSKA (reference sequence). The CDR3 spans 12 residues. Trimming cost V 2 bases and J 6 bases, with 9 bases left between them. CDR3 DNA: TGCAGTGCTAGACCGTGGGGCGATACGCAGTATTTT. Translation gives CSARPWGDTQYF.

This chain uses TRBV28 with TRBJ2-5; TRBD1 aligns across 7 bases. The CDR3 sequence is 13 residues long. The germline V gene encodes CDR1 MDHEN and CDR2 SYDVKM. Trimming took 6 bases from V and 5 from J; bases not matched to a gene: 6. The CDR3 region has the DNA TGTGCCAGCAGCAGACAGGGAACCGAGACCCAGTACTTC. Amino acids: CASSRQGTETQYF. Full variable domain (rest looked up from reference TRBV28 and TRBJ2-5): DVKVTQSSRYLVKRTGEKVFLECVQDMDHENMFWYRQDPGLGLRLIYFSYDVKMKEKGDIPEGYSVSREKKERFSLILESASTNQTSMYLCASSRQGTETQYFGPGTRLLVL.

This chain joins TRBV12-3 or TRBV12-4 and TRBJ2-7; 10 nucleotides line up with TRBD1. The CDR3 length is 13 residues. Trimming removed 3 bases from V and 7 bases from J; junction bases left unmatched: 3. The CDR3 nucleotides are TGTGCCAGCAGTTTCAGGACAGGGGGTGAGCAGTACTTC. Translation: CASSFRTGGEQYF.

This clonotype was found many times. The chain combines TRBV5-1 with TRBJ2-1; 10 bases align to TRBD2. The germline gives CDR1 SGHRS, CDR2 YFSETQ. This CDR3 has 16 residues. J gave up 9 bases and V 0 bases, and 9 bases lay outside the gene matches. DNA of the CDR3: TGCGCCAGCAGCTTGGTTCCCCTAGCGGGAGCTTCTGAGCAGTTCTTC. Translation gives CASSLVPLAGASEQFF.

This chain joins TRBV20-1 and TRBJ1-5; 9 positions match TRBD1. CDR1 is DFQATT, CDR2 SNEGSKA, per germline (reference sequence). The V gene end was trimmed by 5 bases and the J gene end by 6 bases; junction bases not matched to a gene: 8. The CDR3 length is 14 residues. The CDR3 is CSAGNTGGPQPQHF. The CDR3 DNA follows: TGCAGTGCTGGCAATACAGGGGGCCCTCAGCCCCAGCATTTT.

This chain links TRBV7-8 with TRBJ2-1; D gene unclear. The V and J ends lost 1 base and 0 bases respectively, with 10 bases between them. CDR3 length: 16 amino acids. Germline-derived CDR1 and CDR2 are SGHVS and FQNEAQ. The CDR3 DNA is TGTGCCAGCAGCTTAGAGGGCACGAGCTCCTACAATGAGCAGTTCTTC. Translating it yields CASSLEGTSSYNEQFF. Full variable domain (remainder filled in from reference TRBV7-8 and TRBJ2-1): GAGVSQSPRYKVAKRGQDVALRCDPISGHVSLFWYQQALGQGPEFLTYFQNEAQLDKSGLPSDRFFAERPEGSVSTLKIQRTQQEDSAVYLCASSLEGTSSYNEQFFGPGTRLTVL.